One sample yielded the 19 T cell receptor beta chains listed below, sequenced in a study of blood T cell repertoires in COVID-19. Repertoires were generated with immunoSEQ multiplex PCR, while TCRdb's copy carries only in-frame clones and drops some. The data hold some 72,000 clones, with more than 85% observed a single time. Sequenced sample: peripheral blood. These receptor sequences come from a man between 60 and 75 years old with acute or convalescent COVID-19.

The chain links TRBV5-6 to TRBJ2-3; D is ambiguous. V lost 1 base to trimming and J lost 4 bases, with 10 bases between them. The CDR3 consists of 14 residues. Germline CDR1 SGHDT, CDR2 YYEEEE. Written as DNA, the CDR3 is TGTGCCAGCAGCTTGTGGTTAGTTCCAGATACGCAGTATTTT. As protein: CASSLWLVPDTQYF.

The rearrangement links TRBV29-1 to TRBJ2-5; D is perhaps TRBD1 (6 bases). Deletions cut 7 bases from V and 4 bases from J, with 13 bases between. The germline V gene has CDR1 SQVTM and CDR2 ANQGSEA. The CDR3 contains 12 residues. The CDR3 DNA sequence: TGCAGCGCTTCGGACAGCGGAGAGACCCAGTACTTC. The encoded protein is CSASDSGETQYF. Using reference TRBV29-1 and TRBJ2-5 for the parts outside the CDR3, the full variable domain is SAVISQKPSRDICQRGTSLTIQCQVDSQVTMMFWYRQQPGQSLTLIATANQGSEATYESGFVIDKFPISRPNLTFSTLTVSNMSPEDSSIYLCSASDSGETQYFGPGTRLLVL.

The chain joins TRBV19 to TRBJ1-1; the D is unclear. From germline, CDR1 is LNHDA and CDR2 SQIVND (reference sequence). This CDR3 contains 13 residues. V lost 1 base and J lost 11, with 14 bases in between. The CDR3 region has the DNA TGTGCCAGTAGTATAGTCGTTGGGAGGGAGGCTTTCTTT. Its protein product is CASSIVVGREAFF.

This chain joins TRBV6-1 and TRBJ1-1, with 7 bases that match TRBD1. Germline V gene lookup returns CDR1 MNHNS and CDR2 SASEGT. V dropped 2 bases and J dropped 0; count of bases not matched to a gene: 6. This CDR3 has 16 residues. CDR3 sequence: CASSEPEQGMNTEAFF. The DNA of the CDR3 is TGTGCCAGCAGTGAACCGGAACAGGGGATGAACACTGAAGCTTTCTTT.

This chain connects TRBV9 to TRBJ2-5, with D tentatively TRBD2 (6 bases). This CDR3 comprises 14 residues. V shed 4 bases and J shed 7 bases, with 17 bases lying between them. Per the germline V gene, CDR1 is SGDLS and CDR2 is YYNGEE. The CDR3 reads CASSRSRARGTQYF. The CDR3 DNA reads as TGTGCCAGCAGCAGATCGAGGGCGCGGGGGACCCAGTACTTC.

The chain carries TRBV9 and TRBJ2-7; 10 bases align to TRBD2. The germline CDR1 and CDR2 sequences are SGDLS and YYNGEE. This CDR3 region has 14 residues. With V trimmed by 5 bases and J by 7 bases, 9 bases remained unmatched. In nucleotides, the CDR3 is TGTGCCAGCAGTGAGAGCGGGGGGGCCAGAGAGCAGTACTTC. Protein sequence: CASSESGGAREQYF.

The V and J genes are TRBV10-1 and TRBJ1-3; D is unresolved. The germline CDR1 and CDR2 sequences are WNHNN and SYGVQD (reference sequence). V dropped 2 bases and J dropped 4 bases, with 9 bases sitting between them. This CDR3 has 14 amino acids. CDR3 coding DNA: TGCGCCAGCAGTGAGGGAGGCCTCGGAAACACCATATATTTT. Its protein product is CASSEGGLGNTIYF.

V and J are TRBV2 and TRBJ1-4, with 9 nucleotides matching TRBD1. Germline loops: CDR1 SNHLY, CDR2 FYNNEI. CDR3 size: 14 residues. V lost 5 bases and J lost 8; bases outside the gene matches: 6. CDR3 sequence reads: CASSPGQGDEKLFF. In DNA, the CDR3 is TGTGCCAGCAGTCCGGGACAGGGAGACGAAAAACTGTTTTTT.

This clone has a single count. The gene calls are TRBV5-1 and TRBJ1-1, with TRBD1 matching over 10 bases. Trimming removed 1 base from V and 4 bases from J; junction bases left unmatched: 4. Looked up from germline, CDR1 is SGHRS and CDR2 is YFSETQ. CDR3 length: 15 residues. CDR3 sequence: CASSLPGQGITEAFF. The CDR3 coding sequence is TGCGCCAGCAGCTTGCCGGGACAGGGGATCACTGAAGCTTTCTTT.

The V and J genes are TRBV2 and TRBJ1-2, with D perhaps matching TRBD1 (5 bases). Trimming pared 6 bases from V and 4 bases from J, leaving 15 bases between. The CDR3 sequence is 14 residues long. Germline V gene data show CDR1 as SNHLY and CDR2 as FYNNEI. CDR3 nucleotides: TGTGCCAGCAGCGAGCATTCGGGGGGCTATGGCTACACCTTC. It codes for CASSEHSGGYGYTF.

This chain joins TRBV10-2 and TRBJ2-7, with D unclear. The V gene lost 0 bases and the J gene lost 3 bases, with 12 bases spanning the gap. The V gene's germline CDR1 is WSHSY and CDR2 SAAADI. The CDR3 is made up of 15 amino acids. The chain's CDR3 is CASSESRSRSYEQYF. In DNA form, the CDR3 reads TGCGCCAGCAGTGAGTCCCGGTCGCGGAGCTACGAGCAGTACTTC.

This clone has only a few counts. The V call is TRBV5-1, the J call TRBJ2-1; the match to TRBD1 covers 10 bases. Trimming at V came to 10 bases and at J to 0 bases, leaving 16 bases not matched to a gene. The CDR3 has 18 residues. Germline assignment: CDR1 SGHRS and CDR2 YFSETQ. CDR3: CASALGTGAFRSYNEQFF. CDR3 DNA: TGCGCCTCAGCTTTAGGGACAGGGGCCTTCCGCTCCTACAATGAGCAGTTCTTC.

In this sample, this clone turned up once. The rearrangement uses TRBV24-1 and TRBJ1-2; a weak D match, TRBD1 (6 bases). The CDR3 spans 17 residues. CDR1 is KGHDR, CDR2 SFDVKD, per germline. Deletions cut 0 bases from V and 2 bases from J, with 15 bases between. CDR3 nucleotide sequence: TGTGCCACCAGTGATTTGACCCGAGACAGGCGAAACTATGGCTACACCTTC. Translation: CATSDLTRDRRNYGYTF.

This rearrangement joins TRBV6-1 to TRBJ2-7; a possible D gene is TRBD2 (5 bases). This CDR3 is 15 amino acids long. Trimming removed 3 bases from V and 5 bases from J, with 17 bases in between. Germline values: CDR1 MNHNS, CDR2 SASEGT. The chain's CDR3 is CASSERAPGTDEQYF. The CDR3 coding sequence is TGTGCCAGCAGTGAGAGGGCTCCCGGAACCGACGAGCAGTACTTC.

The chain has TRBV18 and TRBJ2-7; D gene ambiguous. Trimming took off 3 bases at V and 7 bases at J, with 10 bases between the two ends. The CDR3 covers 12 residues. Germline loops: CDR1 KGHSH, CDR2 LQKENI. The CDR3 is CASSPTAGEQYF. In nucleotides, the CDR3 is TGTGCCAGCTCACCTACCGCCGGGGAGCAGTACTTC.

The V call is TRBV14, the J call TRBJ1-1, with D unclear. Trimming shortened V by 2 bases and J by 12 bases, and 16 bases separated the two germline ends. Germline V CDR1 and CDR2: SGHDN, FVKESK. CDR3 length: 13 amino acids. CDR3 region: CASSQNPGLSSFF. CDR3 coding DNA: TGTGCCAGCAGCCAAAATCCAGGACTTAGTTCTTTCTTT.

The chain recombines TRBV9 with TRBJ1-1, with D possibly being TRBD1 (5 bases). CDR1 and CDR2 (germline): SGDLS, YYNGEE. V was cut by 0 bases and J by 8 bases, with 11 bases left in between. CDR3 length: 13 amino acids. This CDR3 is CASSVGQGEEAFF. The CDR3 DNA follows: TGTGCCAGCAGCGTAGGGCAGGGTGAAGAAGCTTTCTTT.

The rearrangement links TRBV12-3 or TRBV12-4 to TRBJ2-5; no firm D call. Between the trimmed V and J ends, which lost 6 bases and 1 base, there was a span of 3 bases. There are 11 residues in the CDR3. The CDR3: CASSFQETQYF. CDR3 coding DNA: TGTGCCAGCAGCTTCCAAGAGACCCAGTACTTC.

The rearrangement joins TRBV9 to TRBJ2-1; 11 nucleotides line up with TRBD2. J gave up 6 bases and V 3 bases, and 8 bases lay outside the gene matches. This CDR3 comprises 16 residues. CDR1 is SGDLS and CDR2 is YYNGEE in the germline V gene. CDR3 protein: CASSGLLAGAVNEQFF. The CDR3 DNA reads TGTGCCAGCAGCGGATTACTAGCGGGAGCTGTCAATGAGCAGTTCTTC.